The sequence of this T cell receptor (beta chain) was determined in a study of CD8 T cells in ankylosing spondylitis. Study observations and caveats: The study identified a TCR beta motif of eight highly homologous variants that appeared characteristic of ankylosing spondylitis blood.

Germline CDR1 and CDR2: LNHNV and YYDKDF (reference sequence). Trimming stripped 2 bases from V and 6 bases from J, with 15 bases between. This CDR3 is built from 15 residues. TCRdb redid the calling of the 5' RACE reads with MiXCR, one entry per CDR3 protein. The table lists about 33,000 distinct CDR3 sequences, 13% of them singletons. A few counts support this clonotype. The antigen is unknown. The source is a male donor with ankylosing spondylitis. This chain links TRBV15 with TRBJ2-3; either TRBD1 or TRBD2 may fit D (5 bases each). Sequences were obtained from synovial fluid, either unsorted or a sorted T cell fraction (not recorded which). CDR3: CATSRPRDARDTQYF. The CDR3 DNA is TGTGCCACCAGCAGACCCCGGGACGCAAGGGATACGCAGTATTTT.